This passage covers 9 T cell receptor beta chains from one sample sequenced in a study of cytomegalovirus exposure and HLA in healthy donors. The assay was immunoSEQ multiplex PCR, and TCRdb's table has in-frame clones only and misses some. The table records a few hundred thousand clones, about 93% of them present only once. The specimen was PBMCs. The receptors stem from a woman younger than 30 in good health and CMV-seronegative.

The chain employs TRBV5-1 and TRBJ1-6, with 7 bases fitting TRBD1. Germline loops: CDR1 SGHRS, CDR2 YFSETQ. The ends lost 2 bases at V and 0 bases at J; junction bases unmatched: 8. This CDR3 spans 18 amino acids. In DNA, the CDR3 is TGCGCCAGCAGCTTCGGGGACAGTCCTAGCTCCTATAATTCACCCCTCCACTTT. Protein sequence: CASSFGDSPSSYNSPLHF.

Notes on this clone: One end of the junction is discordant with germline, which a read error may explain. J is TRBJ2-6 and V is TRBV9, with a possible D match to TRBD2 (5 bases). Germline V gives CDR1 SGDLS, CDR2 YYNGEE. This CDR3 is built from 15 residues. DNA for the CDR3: TGTGCCAGCAGCCCCCTGGACCCCGGGGTCAACGTCCTGACTTTC. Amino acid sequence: CASSPLDPGVNVLTF.

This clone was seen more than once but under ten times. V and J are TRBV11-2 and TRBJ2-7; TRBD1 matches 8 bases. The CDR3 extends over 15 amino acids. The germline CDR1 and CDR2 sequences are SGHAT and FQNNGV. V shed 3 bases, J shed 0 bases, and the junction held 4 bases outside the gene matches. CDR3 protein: CASSFRTGNSYEQYF. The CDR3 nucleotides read TGTGCCAGCAGCTTCCGGACAGGGAACTCCTACGAGCAGTACTTC.

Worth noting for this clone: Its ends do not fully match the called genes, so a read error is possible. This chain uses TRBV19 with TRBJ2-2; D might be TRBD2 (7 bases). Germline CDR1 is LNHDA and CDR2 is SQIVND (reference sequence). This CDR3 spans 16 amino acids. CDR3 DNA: TGTGCCAGTAGTGATCCGGGACTAAGGGACACCGTGGAGCTGTTTTTT. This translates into CASSDPGLRDTVELFF.

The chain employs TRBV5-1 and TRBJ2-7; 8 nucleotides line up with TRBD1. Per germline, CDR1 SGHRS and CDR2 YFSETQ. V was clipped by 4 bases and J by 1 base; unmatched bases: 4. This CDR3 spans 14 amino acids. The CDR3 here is CASSETGASYEQYF. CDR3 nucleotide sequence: TGCGCCAGCAGCGAGACAGGGGCTTCCTACGAGCAGTACTTC.

The CDR3 nucleotides are TGTGCCAGCAGCGTAGATACAGGGCGGGAGCAGTACTTC. Translated, it gives CASSVDTGREQYF. The chain employs TRBV9 and TRBJ2-7; possibly TRBD1 for D (6 bases). Germline V gene lookup returns CDR1 SGDLS and CDR2 YYNGEE. Between the trimmed V and J ends, which lost 0 bases and 7 bases, there was a span of 11 bases. The CDR3 totals 13 residues. Together with reference TRBV9 and TRBJ2-7, the CDR3 gives the full variable domain: DSGVTQTPKHLITATGQRVTLRCSPRSGDLSVYWYQQSLDQGLQFLIQYYNGEERAKGNILERFSAQQFPDLHSELNLSSLELGDSALYFCASSVDTGREQYFGPGTRLTVT.

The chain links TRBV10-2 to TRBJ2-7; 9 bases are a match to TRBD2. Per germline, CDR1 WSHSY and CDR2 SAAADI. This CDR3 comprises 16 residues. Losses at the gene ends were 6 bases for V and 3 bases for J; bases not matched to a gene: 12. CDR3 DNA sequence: TGCGCCAGCAGCGACCACCTGGGACTAGCTTACTACGAGCAGTACTTC. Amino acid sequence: CASSDHLGLAYYEQYF.

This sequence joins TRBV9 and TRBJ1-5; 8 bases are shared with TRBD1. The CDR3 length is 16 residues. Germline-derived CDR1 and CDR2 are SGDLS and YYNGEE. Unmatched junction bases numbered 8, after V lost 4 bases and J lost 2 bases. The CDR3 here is CASSFRGRSGNQPQHF. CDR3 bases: TGTGCCAGCAGCTTCAGGGGGCGTTCGGGCAATCAGCCCCAGCATTTT.

The CDR3 loop is CASNRIRVGNQPQHF. CDR3 nucleotides: TGTGCCAGCAATAGGATCAGGGTTGGCAATCAGCCCCAGCATTTT. J is TRBJ1-5 and V is TRBV28, with D possibly matching TRBD1 (5 bases). The V and J ends lost 7 bases and 2 bases respectively, with 15 bases between them. This CDR3 has 15 amino acids. In germline, CDR1 is MDHEN, CDR2 SYDVKM.